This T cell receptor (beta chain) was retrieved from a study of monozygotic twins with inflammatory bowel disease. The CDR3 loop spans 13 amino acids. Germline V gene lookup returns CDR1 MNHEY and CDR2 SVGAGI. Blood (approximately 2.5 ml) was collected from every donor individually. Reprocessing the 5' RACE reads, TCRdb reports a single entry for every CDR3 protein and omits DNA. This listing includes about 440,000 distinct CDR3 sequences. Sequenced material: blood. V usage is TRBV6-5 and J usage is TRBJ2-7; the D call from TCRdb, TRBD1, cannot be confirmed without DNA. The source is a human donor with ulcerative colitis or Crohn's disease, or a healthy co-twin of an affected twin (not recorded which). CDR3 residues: CASSSINQGEQYF.